A selection of T cell receptor beta chains follows, all from one sample in a study of T-cell memory formation after mild COVID-19. TCRdb re-called the 5' RACE reads through MiXCR, storing one row per CDR3 protein. The table lists about 440,000 distinct CDR3 sequences, about 19% of them singletons, with roughly 8% in the top ten. The sample was PBMCs or a T cell subset sorted from them (not recorded which). The receptors were sampled from an adult woman who had mild COVID-19 (a few samples of this study predate the infection). Cell type and time point are not known. The CDR3 runs from the conserved cysteine through the conserved F or W. A D gene is named only where the DNA matches it firmly. The size entry is marked missing in some rows and otherwise reads once, few, many or a size class.

clone size: NA
V gene: TRBV19
D gene: NA
J gene: TRBJ1-5
CDR3 protein: CASRIASNQPQHF
CDR3 DNA: TGTGCCAGCAGGATTGCAAGCAATCAGCCCCAGCATTTT

clone size: few
V gene: TRBV5-1
D gene: TRBD2
J gene: TRBJ2-7
CDR3 protein: CASSPEKRGGEQYF
CDR3 DNA: TGCGCCAGCAGCCCAGAGAAGCGGGGGGGGGAGCAGTACTTC

clone size: few
V gene: TRBV12-3/TRBV12-4
D gene: NA
J gene: TRBJ2-1
CDR3 protein: CASRVRPLLQIEQFF
CDR3 DNA: TGTGCCAGCAGAGTGAGGCCCCTCCTGCAGATTGAGCAGTTCTTC

clone size: NA
V gene: TRBV12-3/TRBV12-4
D gene: NA
J gene: TRBJ1-1
CDR3 protein: CASSLVQHSTEAFF
CDR3 DNA: TGTGCCAGCAGTTTAGTCCAACATTCCACTGAAGCTTTCTTT

clone size: NA
V gene: TRBV27
D gene: NA
J gene: TRBJ2-2
CDR3 protein: CASGRDTGELFF
CDR3 DNA: TGTGCCAGCGGACGGGACACCGGGGAGCTGTTTTTT

clone size: few
V gene: TRBV24-1
D gene: NA
J gene: TRBJ2-1
CDR3 protein: CATSVTAMDRRFF
CDR3 DNA: TGTGCCACCAGTGTTACAGCCATGGACCGGCGTTTCTTC

clone size: few
V gene: TRBV4-1
D gene: NA
J gene: TRBJ1-2
CDR3 protein: CASSQEIGGYGYTF
CDR3 DNA: TGCGCCAGCAGCCAAGAAATAGGGGGCTATGGCTACACCTTC

clone size: NA
V gene: TRBV5-1
D gene: NA
J gene: TRBJ1-1
CDR3 protein: CASSLANHRANTEAFF
CDR3 DNA: TGCGCCAGCAGCTTGGCCAATCACCGCGCGAACACTGAAGCTTTCTTT

clone size: many
V gene: TRBV7-9
D gene: NA
J gene: TRBJ1-2
CDR3 protein: CASSLTDGGQTF
CDR3 DNA: TGTGCCAGCAGCTTGACGGACGGGGGCCAAACCTTC

clone size: NA
V gene: TRBV7-6
D gene: NA
J gene: TRBJ2-7
CDR3 protein: CASSLSDRSYEQYF
CDR3 DNA: TGTGCCAGCAGCTTAAGCGACAGGAGTTACGAGCAGTACTTC

clone size: few
V gene: TRBV12-3/TRBV12-4
D gene: TRBD1
J gene: TRBJ1-2
CDR3 protein: CASSTGQGRNGYTF
CDR3 DNA: TGTGCCAGCAGCACCGGACAGGGGAGAAATGGCTACACCTTC

clone size: few
V gene: TRBV9
D gene: TRBD2
J gene: TRBJ2-2
CDR3 protein: CASSFVGGRATGELFF
CDR3 DNA: TGTGCCAGCAGCTTCGTCGGCGGGAGGGCCACCGGGGAGCTGTTTTTT

clone size: NA
V gene: TRBV5-6
D gene: NA
J gene: TRBJ2-5
CDR3 protein: CASSPAGRGETQYF
CDR3 DNA: TGTGCCAGCAGCCCAGCGGGGAGGGGGGAGACCCAGTACTTC

clone size: many
V gene: TRBV7-2
D gene: TRBD1
J gene: TRBJ1-4
CDR3 protein: CASSAGDRTNEKLFF
CDR3 DNA: TGTGCCAGCAGCGCGGGGGACAGAACTAATGAAAAACTGTTTTTT

clone size: few
V gene: TRBV6-5
D gene: TRBD1
J gene: TRBJ1-2
CDR3 protein: CASSTRDRAFYGYTF
CDR3 DNA: TGTGCCAGCAGTACCCGGGACAGGGCCTTCTATGGCTACACCTTC

clone size: few
V gene: TRBV7-9
D gene: NA
J gene: TRBJ2-3
CDR3 protein: CASSLEREETQYF
CDR3 DNA: TGTGCCAGCAGCTTAGAGAGAGAGGAGACGCAGTATTTT

clone size: few
V gene: TRBV11-1
D gene: NA
J gene: TRBJ2-7
CDR3 protein: CASSFEQGPYEQYF
CDR3 DNA: TGTGCCAGCAGCTTCGAACAGGGCCCCTACGAGCAGTACTTC

clone size: NA
V gene: TRBV12-3/TRBV12-4
D gene: NA
J gene: TRBJ1-5
CDR3 protein: CASSSQGISNQPQHF
CDR3 DNA: TGTGCCAGCAGTTCGCAGGGGATAAGCAATCAGCCCCAGCATTTT

clone size: NA
V gene: TRBV6-2/TRBV6-3
D gene: NA
J gene: TRBJ2-3
CDR3 protein: CASSLGTSRTDTQYF
CDR3 DNA: TGTGCCAGCAGTCTCGGGACAAGCCGCACAGATACGCAGTATTTT

clone size: NA
V gene: TRBV30
D gene: NA
J gene: TRBJ2-5
CDR3 protein: CAWGGLLGETQYF
CDR3 DNA: TGTGCCTGGGGGGGACTCCTTGGGGAGACCCAGTACTTC

clone size: few
V gene: TRBV24-1
D gene: TRBD1
J gene: TRBJ1-2
CDR3 protein: CATSDNTGTAYGYTF
CDR3 DNA: TGTGCCACCAGTGACAACACCGGGACAGCTTATGGCTACACCTTC

clone size: NA
V gene: TRBV5-1
D gene: TRBD1
J gene: TRBJ2-5
CDR3 protein: CASSLAGTAETQYF
CDR3 DNA: TGCGCCAGCAGCTTGGCCGGGACAGCAGAGACCCAGTACTTC

clone size: NA
V gene: TRBV4-1
D gene: TRBD1
J gene: TRBJ1-2
CDR3 protein: CASSQDLRDSYGYTF
CDR3 DNA: TGCGCCAGCAGCCAAGACCTCCGGGACAGCTATGGCTACACCTTC

clone size: once
V gene: TRBV7-9
D gene: NA
J gene: TRBJ1-2
CDR3 protein: CASSLGSSNRGYTF
CDR3 DNA: TGTGCCAGCAGCTTAGGGTCGTCAAATAGGGGCTACACCTTC

clone size: NA
V gene: TRBV29-1
D gene: NA
J gene: TRBJ1-3
CDR3 protein: CSGRTPPGNTIYF
CDR3 DNA: TGCAGCGGTAGGACCCCTCCTGGAAACACCATATATTTT

clone size: few
V gene: TRBV7-8
D gene: NA
J gene: TRBJ2-2
CDR3 protein: CASIKGASVNTGELFF
CDR3 DNA: TGTGCCAGCATTAAGGGGGCTAGCGTGAACACCGGGGAGCTGTTTTTT

clone size: few
V gene: TRBV6-2/TRBV6-3
D gene: NA
J gene: TRBJ2-1
CDR3 protein: CASSRPGLLNNEQFF
CDR3 DNA: TGTGCCAGCAGTCGTCCGGGGTTACTTAACAATGAGCAGTTCTTC

clone size: NA
V gene: TRBV12-3/TRBV12-4
D gene: TRBD2
J gene: TRBJ2-3
CDR3 protein: CASTPSGGYRTDTQYF
CDR3 DNA: TGTGCCAGCACCCCTAGCGGGGGTTACCGCACAGATACGCAGTATTTT

clone size: once
V gene: TRBV12-3/TRBV12-4
D gene: TRBD2
J gene: TRBJ2-7
CDR3 protein: CASTEGLAGGHEQYF
CDR3 DNA: TGTGCCAGCACCGAGGGACTAGCGGGGGGGCACGAGCAGTACTTC

clone size: many
V gene: TRBV29-1
D gene: NA
J gene: TRBJ2-3
CDR3 protein: CSVVQEGITDTQYF
CDR3 DNA: TGCAGCGTCGTCCAGGAAGGAATCACAGATACGCAGTATTTT

clone size: few
V gene: TRBV6-6
D gene: TRBD2
J gene: TRBJ2-3
CDR3 protein: CASTPGLGDTQYF
CDR3 DNA: TGTGCCAGCACCCCGGGACTAGGGGATACGCAGTATTTT

clone size: few
V gene: TRBV12-3/TRBV12-4
D gene: NA
J gene: TRBJ2-5
CDR3 protein: CASRSRAVIETQYF
CDR3 DNA: TGTGCCAGCAGATCCAGGGCCGTGATAGAGACCCAGTACTTC

clone size: NA
V gene: TRBV7-9
D gene: NA
J gene: TRBJ2-5
CDR3 protein: CASSFTRTGFQETQYF
CDR3 DNA: TGTGCCAGCAGCTTCACGCGCACAGGGTTCCAAGAGACCCAGTACTTC

clone size: many
V gene: TRBV5-1
D gene: TRBD2
J gene: TRBJ2-7
CDR3 protein: CASSLASASGTYEQYF
CDR3 DNA: TGCGCCAGCAGCTTGGCTTCGGCTAGCGGGACCTACGAGCAGTACTTC

clone size: few
V gene: TRBV20-1
D gene: TRBD1
J gene: TRBJ2-7
CDR3 protein: CSAPKTGAYEQYF
CDR3 DNA: TGCAGTGCTCCAAAGACAGGGGCCTACGAGCAGTACTTC

clone size: few
V gene: TRBV12-3/TRBV12-4
D gene: TRBD2
J gene: TRBJ2-1
CDR3 protein: CASRRPGLTYNEQFF
CDR3 DNA: TGTGCCAGCAGGCGACCGGGACTAACCTACAATGAGCAGTTCTTC

clone size: NA
V gene: TRBV29-1
D gene: TRBD1
J gene: TRBJ2-3
CDR3 protein: CSTRGPGRTDTQYF
CDR3 DNA: TGCAGTACCAGGGGGCCAGGCCGCACAGATACGCAGTATTTT

clone size: many
V gene: TRBV20-1
D gene: NA
J gene: TRBJ2-6
CDR3 protein: CSARVSGSGANVLTF
CDR3 DNA: TGCAGTGCTAGAGTTTCAGGGTCTGGGGCCAACGTCCTGACTTTC

clone size: NA
V gene: TRBV5-1
D gene: NA
J gene: TRBJ2-5
CDR3 protein: CASSQILETQYF
CDR3 DNA: TGCGCCAGCAGCCAGATCTTGGAGACCCAGTACTTC

clone size: NA
V gene: TRBV18
D gene: NA
J gene: TRBJ1-1
CDR3 protein: CASSRTGALPEAFF
CDR3 DNA: TGTGCCAGCTCACGTACAGGTGCCCTCCCTGAAGCTTTCTTT

clone size: NA
V gene: TRBV7-8
D gene: NA
J gene: TRBJ2-5
CDR3 protein: CASSLDFGYQETQYF
CDR3 DNA: TGTGCCAGCAGCTTAGATTTTGGGTATCAAGAGACCCAGTACTTC

clone size: NA
V gene: TRBV5-5
D gene: TRBD2
J gene: TRBJ2-7
CDR3 protein: CASSTLLAGKLEQYF
CDR3 DNA: TGTGCCAGCAGCACCTTACTAGCGGGGAAGCTCGAGCAGTACTTC

clone size: few
V gene: TRBV12-3/TRBV12-4
D gene: TRBD1
J gene: TRBJ2-7
CDR3 protein: CASSWMGRTGAYEQYF
CDR3 DNA: TGTGCCAGCAGCTGGATGGGGCGGACAGGGGCCTACGAGCAGTACTTC

clone size: NA
V gene: TRBV4-2
D gene: NA
J gene: TRBJ2-1
CDR3 protein: CASSDPGPYNEQFF
CDR3 DNA: TGTGCCAGCAGCGATCCTGGGCCCTACAATGAGCAGTTCTTC

clone size: few
V gene: TRBV28
D gene: TRBD2
J gene: TRBJ2-3
CDR3 protein: CASSPTSGGWNTQYF
CDR3 DNA: TGTGCCAGCAGTCCGACTAGCGGGGGGTGGAATACGCAGTATTTT

clone size: few
V gene: TRBV29-1
D gene: TRBD1
J gene: TRBJ1-2
CDR3 protein: CSVVGQGNYGYTF
CDR3 DNA: TGCAGCGTGGTGGGACAGGGGAACTATGGCTACACCTTC

clone size: many
V gene: TRBV7-9
D gene: NA
J gene: TRBJ1-2
CDR3 protein: CASSFAETRIYGYTF
CDR3 DNA: TGTGCCAGCAGCTTTGCAGAGACTCGGATCTATGGCTACACCTTC

clone size: NA
V gene: TRBV5-6
D gene: NA
J gene: TRBJ1-6
CDR3 protein: CASSFGQRNSPLHF
CDR3 DNA: TGTGCCAGCAGCTTCGGGCAGCGTAATTCACCCCTCCACTTT

clone size: NA
V gene: TRBV20-1
D gene: NA
J gene: TRBJ1-1
CDR3 protein: CSARDSGANTMNTEAFF
CDR3 DNA: TGCAGTGCTAGAGATTCAGGAGCTAACACAATGAACACTGAAGCTTTCTTT

clone size: many
V gene: TRBV7-2
D gene: NA
J gene: TRBJ1-1
CDR3 protein: CASSTRAPRGTEAFF
CDR3 DNA: TGTGCCAGCAGCACGAGGGCCCCACGGGGCACTGAAGCTTTCTTT

clone size: many
V gene: TRBV5-5
D gene: TRBD2
J gene: TRBJ2-3
CDR3 protein: CASRHEPGLARDTQYF
CDR3 DNA: TGTGCCAGCAGACATGAACCGGGACTAGCAAGAGATACGCAGTATTTT

clone size: few
V gene: TRBV30
D gene: NA
J gene: TRBJ1-2
CDR3 protein: CAWSEGRYGYTF
CDR3 DNA: TGTGCCTGGAGCGAGGGCCGATATGGCTACACCTTC

clone size: NA
V gene: TRBV29-1
D gene: NA
J gene: TRBJ2-1
CDR3 protein: CSVSGGSYNEQFF
CDR3 DNA: TGCAGCGTTTCCGGGGGCTCCTACAATGAGCAGTTCTTC